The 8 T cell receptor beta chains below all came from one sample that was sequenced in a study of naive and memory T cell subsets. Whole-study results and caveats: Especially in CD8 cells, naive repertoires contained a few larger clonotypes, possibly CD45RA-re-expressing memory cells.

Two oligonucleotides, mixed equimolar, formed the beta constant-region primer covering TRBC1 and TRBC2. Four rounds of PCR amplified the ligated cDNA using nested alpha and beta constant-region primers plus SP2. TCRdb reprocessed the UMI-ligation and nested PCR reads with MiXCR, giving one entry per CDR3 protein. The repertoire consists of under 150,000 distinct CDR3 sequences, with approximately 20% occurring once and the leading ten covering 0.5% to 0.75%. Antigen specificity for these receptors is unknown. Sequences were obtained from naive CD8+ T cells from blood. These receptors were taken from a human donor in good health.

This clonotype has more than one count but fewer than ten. CDR3 region: CASSFLSGRETQYF. The DNA for the CDR3 is TGTGCCAGCAGTTTTCTTAGCGGGAGAGAGACCCAGTACTTC. V usage is TRBV28 and J usage is TRBJ2-5; TRBD2 aligns across 9 bases. V shed 3 bases, J shed 4 bases, and the junction held 3 bases outside the gene matches. The CDR3 is 14 amino acids. From germline, CDR1 is MDHEN and CDR2 SYDVKM.

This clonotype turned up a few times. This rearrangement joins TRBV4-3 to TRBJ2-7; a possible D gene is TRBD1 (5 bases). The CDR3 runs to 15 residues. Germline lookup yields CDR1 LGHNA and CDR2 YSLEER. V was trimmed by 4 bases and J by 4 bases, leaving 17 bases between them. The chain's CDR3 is CASSPARGTGYEQYF. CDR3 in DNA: TGCGCCAGCAGCCCGGCTCGAGGCACAGGTTACGAGCAGTACTTC.

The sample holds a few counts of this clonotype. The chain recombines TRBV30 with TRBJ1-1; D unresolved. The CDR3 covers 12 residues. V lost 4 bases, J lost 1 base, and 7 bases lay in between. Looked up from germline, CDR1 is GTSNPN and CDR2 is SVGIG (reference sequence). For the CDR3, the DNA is TGTGCCTGGACGCCCCGGAACACTGAAGCTTTCTTT. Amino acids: CAWTPRNTEAFF. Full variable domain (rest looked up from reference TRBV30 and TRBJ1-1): SQTIHQWPATLVQPVGSPLSLECTVEGTSNPNLYWYRQAAGRGLQLLFYSVGIGQISSEVPQNLSASRPQDRQFILSSKKLLLSDSGFYLCAWTPRNTEAFFGQGTRLTVV.

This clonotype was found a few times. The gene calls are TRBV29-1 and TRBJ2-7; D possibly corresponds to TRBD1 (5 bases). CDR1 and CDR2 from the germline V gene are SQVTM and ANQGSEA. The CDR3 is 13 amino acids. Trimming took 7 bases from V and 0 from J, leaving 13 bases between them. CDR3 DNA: TGCAGCGCCAAGACAGTAAACTCCTACGAGCAGTACTTC. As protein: CSAKTVNSYEQYF.

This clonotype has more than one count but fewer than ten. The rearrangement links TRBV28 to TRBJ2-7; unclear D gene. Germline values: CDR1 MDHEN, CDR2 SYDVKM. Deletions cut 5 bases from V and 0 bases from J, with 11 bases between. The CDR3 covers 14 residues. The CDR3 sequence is CASSAPKVSYEQYF. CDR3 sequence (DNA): TGTGCCAGCAGTGCTCCGAAGGTCTCCTACGAGCAGTACTTC. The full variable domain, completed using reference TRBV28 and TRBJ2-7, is DVKVTQSSRYLVKRTGEKVFLECVQDMDHENMFWYRQDPGLGLRLIYFSYDVKMKEKGDIPEGYSVSREKKERFSLILESASTNQTSMYLCASSAPKVSYEQYFGPGTRLTVT.

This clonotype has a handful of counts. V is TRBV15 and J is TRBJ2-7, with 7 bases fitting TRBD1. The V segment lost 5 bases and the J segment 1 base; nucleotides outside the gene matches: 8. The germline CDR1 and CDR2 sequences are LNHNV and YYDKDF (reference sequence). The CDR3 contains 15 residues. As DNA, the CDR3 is TGTGCCACCAGCCCCTATCCGACAGGGTCCTACGAGCAGTACTTC. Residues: CATSPYPTGSYEQYF. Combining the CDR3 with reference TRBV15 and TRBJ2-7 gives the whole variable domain DAMVIQNPRYQVTQFGKPVTLSCSQTLNHNVMYWYQQKSSQAPKLLFHYYDKDFNNEADTPDNFQSRRPNTSFCFLDIRSPGLGDTAMYLCATSPYPTGSYEQYFGPGTRLTVT.

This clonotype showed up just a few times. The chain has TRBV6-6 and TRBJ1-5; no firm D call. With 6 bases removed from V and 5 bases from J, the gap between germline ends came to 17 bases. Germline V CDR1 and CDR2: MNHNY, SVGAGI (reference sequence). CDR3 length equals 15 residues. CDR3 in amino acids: CASRVLEEIYQPQHF. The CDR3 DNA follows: TGTGCCAGCAGAGTCCTGGAGGAGATCTATCAGCCCCAGCATTTT.

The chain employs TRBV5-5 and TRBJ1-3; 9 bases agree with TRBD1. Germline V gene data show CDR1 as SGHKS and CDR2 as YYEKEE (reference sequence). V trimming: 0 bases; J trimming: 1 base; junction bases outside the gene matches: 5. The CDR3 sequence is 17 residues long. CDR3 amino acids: CASSLDPGTGSGNTIYF. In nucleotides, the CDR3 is TGTGCCAGCAGCTTGGACCCCGGGACAGGGTCTGGAAACACCATATATTTT.